The 10 T cell receptor beta chains given below trace back to one sample, sequenced in a study of blood T cells in healthy people across ages. Alongside a J-beta primer mix, a sample-barcoded 5' primer served in a second PCR lasting about 6 to 11 cycles. TCRdb re-called the 5' RACE reads through MiXCR, storing one row per CDR3 protein. There are about 640,000 distinct CDR3 sequences in the sample; approximately 30% occur only once, and about a sixth lies in the top ten. The sequencing input was blood. The receptors originated from an elderly woman in good health.

This clonotype was seen ten or more times. This sequence joins TRBV15 and TRBJ2-1, with D uncertain. Trimming stripped 1 base from V and 3 bases from J, with 7 bases between. Germline V gives CDR1 LNHNV, CDR2 YYDKDF (reference sequence). The CDR3 has 14 residues. The CDR3 region is CATSRGTDYNEQFF. CDR3 sequence (DNA): TGTGCCACCAGCAGAGGTACAGACTACAATGAGCAGTTCTTC. Drawing the rest from reference TRBV15 and TRBJ2-1, the complete variable domain is DAMVIQNPRYQVTQFGKPVTLSCSQTLNHNVMYWYQQKSSQAPKLLFHYYDKDFNNEADTPDNFQSRRPNTSFCFLDIRSPGLGDTAMYLCATSRGTDYNEQFFGPGTRLTVL.

This clonotype came up a few times. V and J are TRBV5-6 and TRBJ2-7; TRBD1 matches at 7 bases. CDR3 length: 14 amino acids. CDR1 is SGHDT, CDR2 YYEEEE, per germline. Trimming at V came to 3 bases and at J to 6 bases, leaving 9 bases not matched to a gene. As DNA, the CDR3 is TGTGCCAGCAGCTGGACAGGCCCGCAGTCCGAGCAGTACTTC. Residues: CASSWTGPQSEQYF.

This clonotype was observed many times. This rearrangement joins TRBV5-1 to TRBJ2-1; 7 nucleotides line up with TRBD2. The CDR3 consists of 15 residues. Looked up from germline, CDR1 is SGHRS and CDR2 is YFSETQ. Unmatched junction bases numbered 11, after V lost 3 bases and J lost 8 bases. CDR3 protein: CASSSGGGVMYEQFF. The CDR3, as DNA: TGCGCCAGCAGCTCAGGTGGGGGGGTCATGTATGAGCAGTTCTTC.

This clonotype was detected ten times or more. The chain recombines TRBV7-2 with TRBJ2-1; TRBD2 matches at 12 bases. The CDR3 is 16 residues long. In germline, CDR1 is SGHTA, CDR2 FQGNSA. The J segment lost 9 bases and the V segment lost 5 bases, leaving 11 bases of the junction unmatched. CDR3 sequence reads: CASSPDLAGGLGEQFF. CDR3 nucleotide sequence: TGTGCCAGCAGCCCAGATCTAGCGGGGGGGCTTGGTGAGCAGTTCTTC.

In regard to this clonotype: One end of the junction fails to match germline, which may point to a read error. This chain connects TRBV10-3 to TRBJ1-2; 9 nucleotides match TRBD1. The CDR3 contains 16 residues. From germline, CDR1 is ENHRY and CDR2 SYGVKD. In DNA form, the CDR3 reads TGTGCCATTAGTGACCCCGGACAGGGGAATAACTATGGCTACACCTTC. As protein: CAISDPGQGNNYGYTF.

This clonotype was counted at least ten times. The junction does not match germline at one end; this may be a read error. This sequence joins TRBV10-3 and TRBJ2-7; 7 nucleotides align to TRBD1. The V gene's germline CDR1 is ENHRY and CDR2 SYGVKD. The CDR3 sequence is 14 residues long. The CDR3 sequence: CAVRVETGIGEQYF. CDR3 bases: TGTGCCGTCAGGGTAGAGACAGGGATCGGCGAGCAGTACTTC.

In its sample, this clonotype was seen many times. The V and J genes are TRBV7-2 and TRBJ2-5; maybe TRBD2 (6 bases). V gave up 4 bases and J gave up 5 bases, with 14 bases separating them. CDR1 and CDR2 (germline): SGHTA, FQGNSA. The CDR3 runs 14 residues. The CDR3 DNA sequence: TGTGCCAGCAGCTCCCTTGGACTAAGGGAGACCCAGTACTTC. This translates into CASSSLGLRETQYF.

The chain combines TRBV29-1 with TRBJ2-3, with 7 bases fitting TRBD1. V shed 4 bases, J shed 2 bases, and the junction held 6 bases outside the gene matches. The CDR3 extends over 14 amino acids. Germline CDR1 is SQVTM and CDR2 is ANQGSEA. The chain's CDR3 is CSVAPGQSTDTQYF. CDR3 sequence (DNA): TGCAGCGTTGCCCCGGGACAGTCCACAGATACGCAGTATTTT.

Comment on this clonotype: A much more abundant neighbour one base away suggests this may be a read error. The chain couples TRBV6-5 to TRBJ2-7; D could derive from TRBD1 or TRBD2 (5 bases each). The better agreement between TRBJ2-5 and the DNA end casts doubt on the J call. The CDR3 has 14 amino acids. Germline CDR1 reads MNHEY; CDR2 reads SVGAGI. CDR3 sequence: CACRDLGVPETQYF. CDR3 coding DNA: TGTGCCTGCAGGGACCTCGGGGTTCCAGAGACCCAGTACTTC.

This chain uses TRBV20-1 with TRBJ1-5, with D unclear. The CDR3 has 15 amino acids. Per germline, CDR1 DFQATT and CDR2 SNEGSKA (reference sequence). V lost 3 bases and J 0 bases, leaving 12 bases between the germline ends. CDR3 in DNA: TGCAGTGCTAGTCGGGGAGGTTATAGCAATCAGCCCCAGCATTTT. Protein sequence: CSASRGGYSNQPQHF.